The 13 T cell receptor beta chains given below trace back to one sample, sequenced in a study of early T cells in non-severe SARS-CoV-2 infection. MiXCR, run by TCRdb on the 5' RACE reads, gives a single entry per CDR3 protein. Seen here are more than 90,000 distinct CDR3 sequences, roughly 9.6% observed once, and the top ten hold approximately 5%. Sequenced material: whole blood. The source is an adult who was a healthcare worker with PCR-confirmed SARS-CoV-2 infection or an uninfected control (not recorded which).

Remarks on this clonotype: A junction end diverges from the germline sequence, so it may reflect a read error. The chain uses TRBV7-3 and TRBJ2-1, with D perhaps being TRBD1 or TRBD2 (6 bases each). CDR1 and CDR2 from the germline V gene are SGHTA and FQGTGA. The CDR3 contains 16 residues. CDR3: CASSLTRGTPYNEQFF. The CDR3 DNA reads TGTGCCAGCAGTTTAACCCGGGGGACACCTTACAATGAGCAGTTCTTC.

This clonotype appeared many times. This chain joins TRBV20-1 and TRBJ2-1, with D possibly TRBD2 on 5 matching bases. The germline V gene encodes CDR1 DFQATT and CDR2 SNEGSKA (reference sequence). The V end lost 3 bases, the J end lost 4 bases, and 13 bases lay between the germline ends. This CDR3 is 14 amino acids long. The DNA of the CDR3 is TGCAGTGCTAGTCCGGGAAATGGGTACAATGAGCAGTTCTTC. Protein: CSASPGNGYNEQFF.

This clonotype was seen once. V is TRBV3-1 and J is TRBJ2-3; perhaps D is TRBD1 or TRBD2 (5 bases each). V lost 2 bases and J 6 bases, leaving 15 bases between the germline ends. CDR3 length: 15 amino acids. Germline V gene lookup returns CDR1 LGHDT and CDR2 YNNKEL (reference sequence). The CDR3 here is CASSQRVRGPDTQYF. CDR3 bases: TGTGCCAGCAGCCAAAGGGTGAGGGGTCCGGATACGCAGTATTTT.

The chain uses TRBV6-6 and TRBJ1-5; 7 bases agree with TRBD1. The V gene end was trimmed by 4 bases and the J gene end by 6 bases; junction bases not matched to a gene: 12. Germline V gene sequence: CDR1 MNHNY, CDR2 SVGAGI (reference sequence). The CDR3 extends over 16 amino acids. In nucleotides, the CDR3 is TGTGCCAGCAGTTGGGCGACAGGGAATCTGGGTCAGCCCCAGCATTTT. This codes for CASSWATGNLGQPQHF.

This clonotype was recorded many times. The V gene is TRBV10-3, the J gene TRBJ1-1; D may be TRBD1 (5 bases). Trimming shortened V by 2 bases and J by 1 base, and 8 bases separated the two germline ends. The germline V gene encodes CDR1 ENHRY and CDR2 SYGVKD. This CDR3 has 14 amino acids. The CDR3 DNA follows: TGTGCCATCAGTGAGACTGGACAGAACACTGAAGCTTTCTTT. This translates into CAISETGQNTEAFF.

In regard to this clonotype: This may be a read error, as it is one base from a much larger clone. This chain links TRBV12-3 or TRBV12-4 with TRBJ2-2, with TRBD2 matching 8 bases. The CDR3 spans 16 residues. CDR3 loop: CTSSPRGGLNTGELFF. The DNA of the CDR3 is TGTACCAGCAGTCCCCGGGGGGGCCTGAACACCGGGGAGCTGTTTTTT.

The gene calls are TRBV25-1 and TRBJ2-1, with D perhaps TRBD2 (5 bases). Trimming removed 4 bases from V and 0 bases from J, with 13 bases in between. There are 16 residues in the CDR3. Per germline, CDR1 MGHDK and CDR2 SYGVNS. The CDR3 reads CASSGMSGSSYNEQFF. CDR3 coding DNA: TGTGCCAGCAGTGGGATGAGCGGTAGCTCCTACAATGAGCAGTTCTTC.

This clonotype was detected many times. The chain recombines TRBV20-1 with TRBJ2-7; TRBD1 aligns across 10 bases. CDR1 is DFQATT and CDR2 is SNEGSKA in the germline V gene (reference sequence). The CDR3 sequence is 13 residues long. V lost 5 bases and J lost 6; bases outside the gene matches: 7. The CDR3 sequence: CSAPGTGDREQYF. The DNA of the CDR3 is TGCAGTGCTCCCGGGACAGGGGATCGCGAGCAGTACTTC.

This clonotype was seen many times. V gene TRBV6-1 combines with J gene TRBJ1-5, with no clear D. The ends were cut back, 10 bases at V and 0 bases at J, with 13 bases in the middle. The CDR3 has 14 residues. The germline CDR1 and CDR2 sequences are MNHNS and SASEGT. The CDR3 DNA reads as TGTGCCACCCTAACGGGGTTTAGCAATCAGCCCCAGCATTTT. Protein sequence: CATLTGFSNQPQHF.

This clonotype was observed a handful of times. The chain links TRBV2 to TRBJ2-5, with D possibly called TRBD1 or TRBD2 (7 bases each). Germline assignment: CDR1 SNHLY and CDR2 FYNNEI. The CDR3 is made up of 15 amino acids. Trimming removed 1 base from V and 3 bases from J, with 12 bases in between. CDR3 region: CASSEGQGGKETQYF. Written as DNA, the CDR3 is TGTGCCAGCAGTGAAGGACAGGGAGGGAAAGAGACCCAGTACTTC.

This clonotype was counted at least ten times. CDR3 residues: CASSVAWNNYNEQFF. CDR3 DNA sequence: TGTGCCAGCAGCGTAGCCTGGAACAACTACAATGAGCAGTTCTTC. The chain has TRBV9 and TRBJ2-1; D not certain. Germline assignment: CDR1 SGDLS and CDR2 YYNGEE. The ends were cut back, 0 bases at V and 3 bases at J, with 10 bases in the middle. The CDR3 contains 15 residues.

This clonotype was counted ten times or more. The CDR3 nucleotides are TGTGCCAGCAGCTTAGGACTAGCGGGGGTAGAGACCCAGTACTTC. Translating it yields CASSLGLAGVETQYF. V is TRBV7-7 and J is TRBJ2-5; TRBD2 matches 12 bases. CDR3 length: 15 amino acids. Germline V CDR1 and CDR2: SSHAT, FNYEAQ (reference sequence). V gave up 1 base and J gave up 4 bases; unmatched junction bases: 1.

This clonotype was seen ten or more times. The chain carries TRBV6-1 and TRBJ1-1; TRBD1 agrees at 10 bases. Germline assignment: CDR1 MNHNS and CDR2 SASEGT. Trimming took 6 bases from V and 8 from J; bases not matched to a gene: 6. The CDR3 sequence is 13 residues long. Here the CDR3 DNA reads TGTGCCAGCAGGCAGACAGGGGGCCTGGAAGCTTTCTTT. Protein product: CASRQTGGLEAFF.